The T cell receptor beta chain described here comes from a study of T-cell reconstitution after alpha-beta-depleted transplantation in children. The library targeted TCRbeta and was prepared with unique molecular identifiers. MiXCR, applied by TCRdb to the PCR reads, yields one record per CDR3 protein. Here the sample spans some 300,000 distinct CDR3 sequences, about 9.4% being singletons. CDR1 PRHDT and CDR2 FYEKMQ come from the germline V gene (reference sequence). V shed 5 bases, J shed 2 bases, and the junction held 11 bases outside the gene matches. The CDR3 length is 16 residues. This clonotype originated in a human donor who donated a stem cell graft to a child with acute lymphoblastic leukemia. The chain is built from TRBV13 and TRBJ2-7; 8 bases agree with TRBD2. The source material was PBMCs from the stem cell graft donor, sampled from the stem cell graft. The CDR3 region is CASSLPGLGVPYEQYF. DNA of the CDR3: TGTGCCAGCAGCCTCCCGGGACTAGGGGTCCCCTACGAGCAGTACTTC.